Below, 16 T cell receptor beta chains from the same sample are listed, as sequenced in a study of cytomegalovirus exposure and HLA in healthy donors. Primers included in the PCR were 60 Vbeta and 13 Jbeta primers. Sequenced by immunoSEQ multiplex PCR; TCRdb stores in-frame clones only, minus some. The sample includes under 200,000 clones, around 72% of them seen just once. The specimen sequenced was PBMCs. Receptor source: a female donor in good health and CMV-seronegative.

The V call is TRBV7-6, the J call TRBJ2-3; the D gene is possibly TRBD1 (5 bases). The CDR3 has 14 amino acids. V was cut by 3 bases and J by 5 bases, with 12 bases left in between. Germline-derived CDR1 and CDR2 are SGHVS and FNYEAQ. The DNA for the CDR3 is TGTGCCAGCAGCTTGGGCAGGGCCGGAGATACGCAGTATTTT. This translates into CASSLGRAGDTQYF.

The chain recombines TRBV4-3 with TRBJ1-5; D is unclear. CDR1 and CDR2 (germline): LGHNA, YSLEER. This CDR3 contains 16 residues. The V and J ends lost 0 bases and 4 bases respectively, with 13 bases between them. The CDR3 loop reads CASSQDLEPENQPQHF. DNA of the CDR3: TGCGCCAGCAGCCAAGATCTCGAACCAGAAAATCAGCCCCAGCATTTT.

The rearrangement joins TRBV7-9 to TRBJ2-7, with 9 positions matching TRBD1. V dropped 6 bases and J dropped 7; count of bases not matched to a gene: 16. The CDR3 consists of 16 residues. CDR1 is SEHNR, CDR2 FQNEAQ, per germline (reference sequence). CDR3 residues: CASSVGAGTGHGEQYF. The CDR3 DNA reads as TGTGCCAGCAGTGTTGGGGCCGGGACAGGGCATGGGGAGCAGTACTTC.

The CDR3 sequence: CAWSVGGSYEQYF. In DNA form, the CDR3 reads TGTGCCTGGAGTGTAGGGGGATCCTACGAGCAGTACTTC. V usage is TRBV30 and J usage is TRBJ2-7; D possibly corresponds to TRBD1 (6 bases). CDR3 length: 13 residues. Between the trimmed V and J ends, which lost 0 bases and 1 base, there was a span of 7 bases. Germline V CDR1 and CDR2: GTSNPN, SVGIG (reference sequence).

The V and J genes are TRBV19 and TRBJ1-2; 7 nucleotides line up with TRBD1. Germline CDR1 LNHDA, CDR2 SQIVND (reference sequence). The CDR3 has 12 amino acids. With 8 bases clipped from V and 3 bases from J, the junction kept 3 bases outside the gene matches. The CDR3 sequence is CASYTGDYGYTF. CDR3 nucleotide sequence: TGTGCCAGTTATACAGGGGACTATGGCTACACCTTC.

The chain employs TRBV28 and TRBJ2-7; 8 positions agree with TRBD1. V lost 1 base, J lost 7 bases, and 15 bases stayed unmatched. Germline V CDR1 and CDR2: MDHEN, SYDVKM. This CDR3 comprises 17 residues. The CDR3 sequence: CASSLLQQGERIEEQYF. The CDR3 nucleotides read TGTGCCAGCAGTTTATTACAACAGGGGGAACGTATAGAAGAGCAGTACTTC.

The chain carries TRBV15 and TRBJ1-1; 8 nucleotides match TRBD1. This CDR3 is built from 17 residues. The germline gives CDR1 LNHNV, CDR2 YYDKDF (reference sequence). The V and J ends lost 0 bases and 5 bases, in that order; junction bases with no gene match: 11. DNA of the CDR3: TGTGCCACCAGCAGAGACCTCCACAGGGGGGAGAGGACTGAAGCTTTCTTT. Translating it yields CATSRDLHRGERTEAFF.

This sequence joins TRBV19 and TRBJ2-6; 12 bases match TRBD1. This CDR3 is 18 amino acids long. The V and J ends lost 4 bases and 3 bases, in that order; junction bases with no gene match: 7. Per the germline V gene, CDR1 is LNHDA and CDR2 is SQIVND (reference sequence). CDR3 protein: CASSKPGQGAVGANVLTF. CDR3 bases: TGTGCCAGTAGTAAGCCGGGACAGGGGGCTGTTGGGGCCAACGTCCTGACTTTC. Based on the CDR3 plus reference TRBV19 and TRBJ2-6, the full variable domain is DGGITQSPKYLFRKEGQNVTLSCEQNLNHDAMYWYRQDPGQGLRLIYYSQIVNDFQKGDIAEGYSVSREKKESFPLTVTSAQKNPTAFYLCASSKPGQGAVGANVLTFGAGSRLTVL.

The chain is built from TRBV5-8 and TRBJ1-5, with unresolved D. Trimming shortened V by 3 bases and J by 4 bases, and 11 bases separated the two germline ends. CDR1 is SGHTS and CDR2 is YDEGEE in the germline V gene. The CDR3 covers 14 residues. Written as DNA, the CDR3 is TGTGCCAGCAGCTCACTGGAGTCAAATCAGCCCCAGCATTTT. Translating it yields CASSSLESNQPQHF.

This chain uses TRBV30 with TRBJ2-7; 10 bases line up with TRBD1. With V trimmed by 4 bases and J by 2 bases, 8 bases remained unmatched. CDR3 length equals 15 residues. Germline loops: CDR1 GTSNPN, CDR2 SVGIG (reference sequence). The CDR3 loop is CAWTVPGQGTYEQYF. The CDR3 region has the DNA TGTGCCTGGACTGTCCCGGGACAGGGGACCTACGAGCAGTACTTC. The variable domain in full, completed from reference TRBV30 and TRBJ2-7, reads SQTIHQWPATLVQPVGSPLSLECTVEGTSNPNLYWYRQAAGRGLQLLFYSVGIGQISSEVPQNLSASRPQDRQFILSSKKLLLSDSGFYLCAWTVPGQGTYEQYFGPGTRLTVT.

The table lists this clone with a few counts. The CDR3 spells CASIPRDRVYGYTF. The CDR3 DNA sequence: TGTGCCAGCATTCCCCGGGACAGGGTCTATGGCTACACCTTC. The rearrangement uses TRBV6-5 and TRBJ1-2; the match to TRBD1 covers 9 bases. The V gene end was trimmed by 7 bases and the J gene end by 4 bases; junction bases not matched to a gene: 7. The CDR3 contains 14 residues. The germline V gene encodes CDR1 MNHEY and CDR2 SVGAGI.

The rearrangement uses TRBV10-3 and TRBJ1-3; D not certain. Germline V CDR1 and CDR2: ENHRY, SYGVKD. The CDR3 is 22 amino acids. Trimming shortened V by 8 bases and J by 8 bases, and 43 bases separated the two germline ends. The CDR3 spells CAIGASRTPLWKIPPPLDTIYF. In DNA form, the CDR3 reads TGTGCCATCGGAGCGTCGCGGACTCCTCTCTGGAAAATACCCCCTCCACTAGACACCATATATTTT.

The V and J genes are TRBV7-6 and TRBJ1-2, with 8 bases identical to TRBD1. Trimming cost V 5 bases and J 6 bases; bases outside gene matches: 8. Germline CDR1 SGHVS, CDR2 FNYEAQ. This CDR3 is built from 14 residues. CDR3 nucleotide sequence: TGTGCCAGCAGCCAGGACAGGGAGGGTAATGGCTACACCTTC. It encodes CASSQDREGNGYTF.

The V and J genes are TRBV6-5 and TRBJ1-1, with 9 bases lining up with TRBD1. Germline-derived CDR1 and CDR2 are MNHEY and SVGAGI. The length of the CDR3 is 14 residues. J was trimmed by 5 bases and V by 5 bases; bases with no gene match: 6. The CDR3 reads CASSRDRGRTEAFF. CDR3 DNA sequence: TGTGCCAGCAGTAGAGACAGGGGGAGGACTGAAGCTTTCTTT.

As for this clone: One junction end does not reproduce the germline sequence, and a read error may be involved. V is TRBV7-9 and J is TRBJ1-6, with D perhaps TRBD1 (6 bases). CDR3 length: 13 residues. Germline loops: CDR1 SEHNR, CDR2 FQNEAQ (reference sequence). CDR3 coding DNA: TGTGCCAGCAGCTTAGCGACAGGTAGAGCTGTGTCGTTT. Its translation is CASSLATGRAVSF.

The chain links TRBV6-1 to TRBJ2-3, with TRBD2 matching over 9 bases. CDR3 size: 14 residues. CDR1 and CDR2 from the germline V gene are MNHNS and SASEGT. With V trimmed by 6 bases and J by 6 bases, 7 bases remained unmatched. DNA of the CDR3: TGTGCCAGCAGAGCGGGAGGTAATCCGGATACGCAGTATTTT. This translates into CASRAGGNPDTQYF.